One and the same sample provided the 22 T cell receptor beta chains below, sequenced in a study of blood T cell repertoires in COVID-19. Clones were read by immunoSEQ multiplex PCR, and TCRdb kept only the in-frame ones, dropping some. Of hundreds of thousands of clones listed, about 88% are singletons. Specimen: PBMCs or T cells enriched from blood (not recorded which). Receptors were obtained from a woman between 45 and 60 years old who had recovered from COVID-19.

The CDR3 sequence: CASSMDRYGYTF. The DNA of the CDR3 is TGTGCCAGCAGCATGGACAGATATGGCTACACCTTC. This chain connects TRBV6-2 or TRBV6-3 to TRBJ1-2; D may be TRBD1 (6 bases). The V end was cut by 6 bases, the J end by 5 bases, with 10 bases between. Germline CDR1 is MNHEY and CDR2 is SVGEGT. The CDR3 has 12 amino acids.

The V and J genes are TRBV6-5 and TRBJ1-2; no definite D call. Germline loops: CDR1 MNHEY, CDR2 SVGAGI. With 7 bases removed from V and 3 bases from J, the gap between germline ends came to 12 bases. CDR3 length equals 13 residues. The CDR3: CASKPGWDYGYTF. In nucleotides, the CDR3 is TGTGCCAGCAAGCCGGGATGGGACTATGGCTACACCTTC.

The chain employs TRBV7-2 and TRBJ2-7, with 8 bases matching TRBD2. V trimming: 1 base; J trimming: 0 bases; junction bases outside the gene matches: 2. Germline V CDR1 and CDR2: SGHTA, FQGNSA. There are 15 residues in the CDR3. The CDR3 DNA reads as TGTGCCAGCAGCTTAGGGCGGGAGGTCTCCTACGAGCAGTACTTC. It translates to CASSLGREVSYEQYF.

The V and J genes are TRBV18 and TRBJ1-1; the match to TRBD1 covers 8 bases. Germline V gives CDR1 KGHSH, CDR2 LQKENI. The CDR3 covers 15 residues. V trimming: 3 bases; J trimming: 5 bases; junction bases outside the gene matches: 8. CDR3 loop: CASSPYKTGGTEAFF. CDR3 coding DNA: TGTGCCAGCTCACCCTACAAAACAGGGGGAACTGAAGCTTTCTTT.

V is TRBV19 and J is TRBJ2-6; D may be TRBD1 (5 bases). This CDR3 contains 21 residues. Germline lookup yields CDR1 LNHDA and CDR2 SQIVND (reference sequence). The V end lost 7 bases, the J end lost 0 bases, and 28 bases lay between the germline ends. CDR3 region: CASTPLRGRAAAGSGANVLTF. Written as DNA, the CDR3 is TGTGCCAGTACCCCCCTTCGTGGCAGGGCAGCCGCCGGCTCTGGGGCCAACGTCCTGACTTTC.

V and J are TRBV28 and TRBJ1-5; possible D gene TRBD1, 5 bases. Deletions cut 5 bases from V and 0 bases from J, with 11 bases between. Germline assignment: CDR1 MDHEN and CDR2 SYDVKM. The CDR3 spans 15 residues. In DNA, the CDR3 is TGTGCCAGCAGTATTCAGGGTTCTAGCAATCAGCCCCAGCATTTT. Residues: CASSIQGSSNQPQHF.

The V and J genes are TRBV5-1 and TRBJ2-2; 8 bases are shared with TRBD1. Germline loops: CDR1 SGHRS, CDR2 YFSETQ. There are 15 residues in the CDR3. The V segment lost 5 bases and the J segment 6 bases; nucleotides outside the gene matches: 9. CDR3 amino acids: CASSYGQGIAGELFF. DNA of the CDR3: TGCGCCAGCAGTTACGGACAGGGTATCGCCGGGGAGCTGTTTTTT.

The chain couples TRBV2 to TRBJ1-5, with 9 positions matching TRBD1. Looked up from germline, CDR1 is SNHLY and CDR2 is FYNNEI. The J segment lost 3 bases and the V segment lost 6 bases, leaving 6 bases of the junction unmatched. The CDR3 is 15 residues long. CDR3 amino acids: CASRVQGANNQPQHF. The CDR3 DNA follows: TGTGCCAGCAGGGTACAGGGGGCAAACAATCAGCCCCAGCATTTT.

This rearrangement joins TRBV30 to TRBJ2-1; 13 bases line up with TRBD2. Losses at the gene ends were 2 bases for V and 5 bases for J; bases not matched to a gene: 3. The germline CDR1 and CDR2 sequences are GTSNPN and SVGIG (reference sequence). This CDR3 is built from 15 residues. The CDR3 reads CAWSKLAGGDNEQFF. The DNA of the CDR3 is TGTGCCTGGAGTAAACTAGCGGGAGGGGACAATGAGCAGTTCTTC. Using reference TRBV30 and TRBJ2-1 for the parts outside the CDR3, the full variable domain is SQTIHQWPATLVQPVGSPLSLECTVEGTSNPNLYWYRQAAGRGLQLLFYSVGIGQISSEVPQNLSASRPQDRQFILSSKKLLLSDSGFYLCAWSKLAGGDNEQFFGPGTRLTVL.

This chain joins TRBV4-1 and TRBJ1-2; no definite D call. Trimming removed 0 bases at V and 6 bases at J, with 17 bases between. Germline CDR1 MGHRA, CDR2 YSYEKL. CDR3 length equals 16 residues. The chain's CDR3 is CASSQDRVEIAHGYTF. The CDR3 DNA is TGCGCCAGCAGCCAAGATCGGGTAGAGATCGCCCATGGCTACACCTTC.

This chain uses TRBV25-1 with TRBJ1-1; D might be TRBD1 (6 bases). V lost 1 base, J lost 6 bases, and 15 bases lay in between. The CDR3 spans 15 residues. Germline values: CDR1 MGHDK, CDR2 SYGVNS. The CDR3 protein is CASSELGGGKPEAFF. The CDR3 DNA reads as TGTGCCAGCAGTGAATTGGGTGGGGGCAAGCCTGAAGCTTTCTTT.

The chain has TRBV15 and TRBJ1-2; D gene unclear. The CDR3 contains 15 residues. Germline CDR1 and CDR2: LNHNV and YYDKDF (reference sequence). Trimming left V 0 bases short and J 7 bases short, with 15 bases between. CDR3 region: CATSRDRGVESGYTF. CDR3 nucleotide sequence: TGTGCCACCAGCAGAGATCGCGGTGTGGAGAGTGGCTACACCTTC. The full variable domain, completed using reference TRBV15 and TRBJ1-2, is DAMVIQNPRYQVTQFGKPVTLSCSQTLNHNVMYWYQQKSSQAPKLLFHYYDKDFNNEADTPDNFQSRRPNTSFCFLDIRSPGLGDTAMYLCATSRDRGVESGYTFGSGTRLTVV.

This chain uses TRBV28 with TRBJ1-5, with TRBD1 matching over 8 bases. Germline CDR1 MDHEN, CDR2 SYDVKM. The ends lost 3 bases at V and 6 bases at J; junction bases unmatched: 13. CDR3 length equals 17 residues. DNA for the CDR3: TGTGCCAGCAGTTTGGCCGCTCTTGGACAGGGAGGTCAGCCCCAGCATTTT. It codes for CASSLAALGQGGQPQHF. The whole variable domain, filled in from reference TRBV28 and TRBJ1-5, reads DVKVTQSSRYLVKRTGEKVFLECVQDMDHENMFWYRQDPGLGLRLIYFSYDVKMKEKGDIPEGYSVSREKKERFSLILESASTNQTSMYLCASSLAALGQGGQPQHFGDGTRLSIL.

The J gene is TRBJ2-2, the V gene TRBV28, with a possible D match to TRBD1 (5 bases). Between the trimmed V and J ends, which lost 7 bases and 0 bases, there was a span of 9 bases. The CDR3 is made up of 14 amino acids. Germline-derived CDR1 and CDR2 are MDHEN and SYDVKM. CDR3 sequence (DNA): TGTGCCAGCAAAAGGGGCCCGAACACCGGGGAGCTGTTTTTT. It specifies CASKRGPNTGELFF.

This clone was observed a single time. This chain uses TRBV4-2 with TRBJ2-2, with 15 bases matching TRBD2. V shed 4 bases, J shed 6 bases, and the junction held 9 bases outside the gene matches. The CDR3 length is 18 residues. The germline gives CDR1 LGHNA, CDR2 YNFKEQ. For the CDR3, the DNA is TGTGCCAGCAGCCCCGCGGGACTAGCGGGAGGACGGCCCGGGGAGCTGTTTTTT. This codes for CASSPAGLAGGRPGELFF.

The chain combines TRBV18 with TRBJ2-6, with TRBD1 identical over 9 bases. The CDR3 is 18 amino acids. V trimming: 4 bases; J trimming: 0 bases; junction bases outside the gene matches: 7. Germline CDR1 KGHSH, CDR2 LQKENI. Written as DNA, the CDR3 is TGTGCCAGCTCACGTACCGGGACAGGGAGCTCTGGGGCCAACGTCCTGACTTTC. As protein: CASSRTGTGSSGANVLTF.

In DNA, the CDR3 is TGTGCCAGTAGTATAGCGGGGAGGCACACTGAAGCTTTCTTT. Encoded protein: CASSIAGRHTEAFF. The chain links TRBV19 to TRBJ1-1; D remains ambiguous. Germline V CDR1 and CDR2: LNHDA, SQIVND (reference sequence). The CDR3 extends over 14 amino acids. V was shortened by 1 base and J by 3 bases, with 9 bases between the two germline ends.

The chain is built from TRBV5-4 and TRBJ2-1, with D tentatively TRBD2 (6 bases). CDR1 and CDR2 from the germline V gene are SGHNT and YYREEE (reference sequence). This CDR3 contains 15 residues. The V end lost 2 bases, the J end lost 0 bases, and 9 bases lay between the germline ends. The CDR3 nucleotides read TGTGCCAGCAGCTTCCGACTAGTCTCCTACAATGAGCAGTTCTTC. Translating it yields CASSFRLVSYNEQFF.

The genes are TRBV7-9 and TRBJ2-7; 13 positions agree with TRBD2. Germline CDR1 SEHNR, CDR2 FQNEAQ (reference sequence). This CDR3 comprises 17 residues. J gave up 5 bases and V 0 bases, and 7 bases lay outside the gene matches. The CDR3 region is CASSLAVTSGRANEQYF. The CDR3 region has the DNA TGTGCCAGCAGCTTAGCAGTTACTAGCGGGAGGGCCAACGAGCAGTACTTC.

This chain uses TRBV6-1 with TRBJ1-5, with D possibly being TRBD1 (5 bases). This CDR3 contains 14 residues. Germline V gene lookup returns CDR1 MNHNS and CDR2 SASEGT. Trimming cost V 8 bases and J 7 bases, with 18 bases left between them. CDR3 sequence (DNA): TGTGCCAGCTCGTCGGGCAGGGAAGGGCAGCCCCAGCATTTT. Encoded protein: CASSSGREGQPQHF.

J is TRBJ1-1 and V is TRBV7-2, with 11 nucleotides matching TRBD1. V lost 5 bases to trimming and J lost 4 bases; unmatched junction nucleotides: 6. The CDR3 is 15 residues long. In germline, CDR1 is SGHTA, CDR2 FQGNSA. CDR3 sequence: CASSAWTGGVTEAFF. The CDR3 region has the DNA TGTGCCAGCAGCGCATGGACAGGGGGCGTCACTGAAGCTTTCTTT.

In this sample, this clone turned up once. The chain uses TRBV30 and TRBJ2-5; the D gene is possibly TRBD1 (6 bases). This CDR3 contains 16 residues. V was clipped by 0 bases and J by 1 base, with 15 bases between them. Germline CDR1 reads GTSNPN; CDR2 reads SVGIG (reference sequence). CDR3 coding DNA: TGTGCCTGGAGTGTACAGGGCGTGCGCATCCAAGAGACCCAGTACTTC. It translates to CAWSVQGVRIQETQYF.